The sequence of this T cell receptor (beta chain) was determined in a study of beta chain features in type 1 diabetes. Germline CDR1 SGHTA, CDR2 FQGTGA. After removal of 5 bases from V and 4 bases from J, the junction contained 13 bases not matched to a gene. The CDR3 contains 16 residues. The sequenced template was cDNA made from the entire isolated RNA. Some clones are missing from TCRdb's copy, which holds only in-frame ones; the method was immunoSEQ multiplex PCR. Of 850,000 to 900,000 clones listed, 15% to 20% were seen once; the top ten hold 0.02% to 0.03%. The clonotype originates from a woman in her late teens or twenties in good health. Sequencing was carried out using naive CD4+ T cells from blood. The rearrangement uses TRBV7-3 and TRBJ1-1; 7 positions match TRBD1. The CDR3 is CASSGMGQLGGTEAFF. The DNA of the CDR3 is TGTGCCAGCAGCGGGATGGGACAGCTAGGCGGCACTGAAGCTTTCTTT.